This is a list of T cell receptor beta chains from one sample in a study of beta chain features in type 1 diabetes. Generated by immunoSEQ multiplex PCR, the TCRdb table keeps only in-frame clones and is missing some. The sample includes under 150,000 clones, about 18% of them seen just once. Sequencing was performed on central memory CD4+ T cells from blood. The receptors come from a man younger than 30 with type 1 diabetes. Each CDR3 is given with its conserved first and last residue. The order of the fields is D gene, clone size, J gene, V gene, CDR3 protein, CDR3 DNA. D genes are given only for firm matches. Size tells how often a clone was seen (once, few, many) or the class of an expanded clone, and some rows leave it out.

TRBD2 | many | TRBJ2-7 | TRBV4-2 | CASSPGLANAYEQYF | TGTGCCAGCAGCCCGGGACTAGCTAATGCCTACGAGCAGTACTTC
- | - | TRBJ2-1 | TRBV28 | CASSPYRQDYNEQFF | TGTGCCAGCAGTCCCTACCGACAGGACTACAATGAGCAGTTCTTC
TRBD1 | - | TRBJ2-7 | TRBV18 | CASSPGTGSYEQYF | TGTGCCAGCTCCCCCGGGACAGGGTCCTACGAGCAGTACTTC
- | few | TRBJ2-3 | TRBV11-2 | CASGVGTDTQYF | TGTGCCAGCGGGGTGGGCACAGATACGCAGTATTTT
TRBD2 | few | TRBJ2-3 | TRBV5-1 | CASSSFLAGVTDTQYF | TGCGCCAGCAGCTCCTTCTTGGCGGGGGTCACAGATACGCAGTATTTT
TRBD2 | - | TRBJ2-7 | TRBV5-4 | CASSSRTSPYEQYF | TGTGCCAGCAGCTCTCGGACTAGCCCCTACGAGCAGTACTTC
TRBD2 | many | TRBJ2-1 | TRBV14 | CASSRLEGLALYNEQFF | TGTGCCAGCAGCCGCTTGGAGGGACTAGCGTTATACAATGAGCAGTTCTTC
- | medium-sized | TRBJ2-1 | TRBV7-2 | CASSSTGTESHEQFF | TGTGCCAGCAGCTCAACCGGGACTGAGAGCCATGAGCAGTTCTTC
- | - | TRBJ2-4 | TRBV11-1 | CASSLESGTKNIQYF | TGTGCCAGCAGCTTAGAGTCGGGAACCAAAAACATTCAGTACTTC
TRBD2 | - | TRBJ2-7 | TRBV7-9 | CASSFTSGGPDEQYF | TGTGCCAGCAGCTTCACTAGCGGGGGCCCGGACGAGCAGTACTTC
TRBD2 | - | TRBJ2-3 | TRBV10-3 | CAISRASGSTDTQYF | TGTGCCATCAGTAGGGCTAGCGGGAGCACAGATACGCAGTATTTT
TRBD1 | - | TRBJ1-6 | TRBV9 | CASSPRTGADSPLHF | TGTGCCAGCAGCCCCCGTACAGGGGCAGATTCACCCCTCCACTTT
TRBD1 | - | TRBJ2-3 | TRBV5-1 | CASSPLPSDRPRDTQYF | TGCGCCAGCAGCCCTTTACCCTCGGACAGGCCAAGGGATACGCAGTATTTT
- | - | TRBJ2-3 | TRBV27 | CASRQTSTDTQYF | TGTGCCAGCAGACAAACTAGCACAGATACGCAGTATTTT
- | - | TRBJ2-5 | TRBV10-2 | CASSVEETQYF | TGCGCCAGCAGTGTAGAGGAGACCCAGTACTTC
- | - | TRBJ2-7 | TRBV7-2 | CASSLGHSSYEQYF | TGTGCCAGCAGCTTAGGTCACAGCTCCTACGAGCAGTACTTC
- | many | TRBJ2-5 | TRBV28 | CASLARETQYF | TGTGCCAGCTTAGCCAGAGAGACCCAGTACTTC
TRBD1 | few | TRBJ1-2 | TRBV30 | CAWSLTGAGTYGYTF | TGTGCCTGGAGTCTCACAGGGGCCGGAACCTATGGCTACACCTTC
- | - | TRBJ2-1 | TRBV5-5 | CASSRAPRDEQFF | TGTGCCAGCAGCCGGGCCCCCAGGGATGAGCAGTTCTTC
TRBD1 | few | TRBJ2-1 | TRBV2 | CASSTRDSPPSSSYNEQFF | TGTGCCAGCAGCACTCGGGACAGTCCCCCCTCTAGCTCCTACAATGAGCAGTTCTTC
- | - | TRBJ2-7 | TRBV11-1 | CASSYSRVTGEQYF | TGTGCCAGCAGCTACTCTAGGGTCACGGGCGAGCAGTACTTC
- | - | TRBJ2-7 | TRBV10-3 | CAISSPGAGYEQYF | TGTGCCATCAGTAGCCCGGGGGCGGGATACGAGCAGTACTTC